This record concerns one TCR beta chain sequence. Sequenced by immunoSEQ multiplex PCR; TCRdb stores in-frame clones only, minus some. This sample has 120,000 or so clones, with approximately 85% found just once. This record comes from a study of blood T cell repertoires in COVID-19. The germline gives CDR1 LNHDA, CDR2 SQIVND (reference sequence). The V gene lost 6 bases and the J gene lost 4 bases, with 21 bases spanning the gap. This CDR3 has 16 residues. The sequenced sample was peripheral blood. The genes are TRBV19 and TRBJ2-5, with a tentative D call TRBD2 (6 bases). The clonotype originates from a human donor in a cohort sampled during active COVID-19. The CDR3 sequence is CASSPTDGRGAETQYF. Here the CDR3 DNA reads TGTGCCAGTAGCCCTACTGATGGGCGGGGTGCAGAGACCCAGTACTTC.